Detailed here is one T cell receptor beta chain. These data are taken from a study of T cell changes during pregnancy in multiple sclerosis. Repertoires were generated with immunoSEQ multiplex PCR, while TCRdb's copy carries only in-frame clones and drops some. The sample contains about 61,000 clones, approximately 90% of which appear only once. The TCR comes from a female donor in good health, enrolled as a control in a pregnancy study. The sequenced sample was peripheral blood, obtained in the first trimester of pregnancy.

CDR3 loop: CASSLGAGVTEAFF. In DNA, the CDR3 is TGTGCCAGCAGCTTAGGAGCCGGGGTCACTGAAGCTTTCTTT. The chain uses TRBV7-9 and TRBJ1-1; D is ambiguous. Germline V lookup: CDR1 SEHNR, CDR2 FQNEAQ (reference sequence). There are 14 residues in the CDR3. Trimming cost V 1 base and J 4 bases, with 10 bases left between them.